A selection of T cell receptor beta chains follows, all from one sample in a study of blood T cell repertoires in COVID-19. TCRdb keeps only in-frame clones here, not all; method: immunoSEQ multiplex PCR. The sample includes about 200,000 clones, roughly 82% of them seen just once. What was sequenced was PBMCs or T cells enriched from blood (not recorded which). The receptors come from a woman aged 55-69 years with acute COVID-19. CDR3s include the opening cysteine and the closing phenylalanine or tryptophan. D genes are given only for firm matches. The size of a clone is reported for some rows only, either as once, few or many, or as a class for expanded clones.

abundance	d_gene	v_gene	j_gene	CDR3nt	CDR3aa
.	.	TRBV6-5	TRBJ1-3	TGTGCCAGCACCCTAAGCGGGGGAAACACCATATATTTT	CASTLSGGNTIYF
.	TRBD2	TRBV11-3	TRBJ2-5	TGTGCCAGCAGCCAGGGAGGGGTGGAGACCCAGTACTTC	CASSQGGVETQYF
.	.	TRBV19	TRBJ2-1	TGTGCCAGTAGTATAGATCGACTCTTCCTTGAGCAGTTCTTC	CASSIDRLFLEQFF
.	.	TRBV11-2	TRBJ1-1	TGTGCCAGCCGTCCCGGGGGCGGGGGGAACACTGAAGCTTTCTTT	CASRPGGGGNTEAFF
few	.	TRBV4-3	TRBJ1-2	TGCGCCAGCAGCCAAGATATTGGGAGGGGTAACTATGGCTACACCTTC	CASSQDIGRGNYGYTF
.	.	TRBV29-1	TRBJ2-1	TGCAGCGTAGACAGGTTGGTTGAGCAGTTCTTC	CSVDRLVEQFF
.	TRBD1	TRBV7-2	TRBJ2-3	TGTGCCAGCAGCTACAGGGGGCGGGAGAAGAGGCCAGATACGCAGTATTTT	CASSYRGREKRPDTQYF
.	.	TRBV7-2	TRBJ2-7	TGTGCCAGCAGCCCCACTGGGGGAGGTGTGGCGAGGGAGCAGTACTTC	CASSPTGGGVAREQYF
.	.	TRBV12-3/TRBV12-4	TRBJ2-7	TGTGCCAGCATGGGAGAGGGTTTCCACGAGCAGTACTTC	CASMGEGFHEQYF
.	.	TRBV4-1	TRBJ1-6	TGCGCCAGCAGCCGATCCGGCCGGACAGAAAATTTCTCCTATAATTCACCCCTCCACTTT	CASSRSGRTENFSYNSPLHF
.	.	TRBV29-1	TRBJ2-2	TGCAGCGCCCTGGACAGAAGGGACGGGGAGCTGTTTTTT	CSALDRRDGELFF